This T cell receptor beta chain came from a study of a mutant IDH1 vaccine in newly diagnosed glioma. Looking at the study overall: Former treatment meant radiotherapy, temozolomide, or both; the majority had gotten both. Broader study findings: Immune responses induced by the vaccine were seen in about 93% of patients, spanning multiple MHC alleles. Pseudoprogression seemingly bore no relation to changes in top peripheral T cell clonotypes.

V was pared by 9 bases and J by 1 base, with 18 bases between. Germline assignment: CDR1 SNHLY and CDR2 FYNNEI. This CDR3 is 15 amino acids long. Clones were read by immunoSEQ multiplex PCR, and TCRdb kept only the in-frame ones, dropping some. The table includes approximately 36,000 clones, under 80% detected once. Points on this clone: As yet, its antigen is unknown.

Described time point: baseline, week 1 (first vaccination visit). Treatment in this sample: pre-vaccination baseline after standard-of-care therapy. New WHO grade 3 or 4 astrocytomas that were IDH1-mutant and ATRX-lost occurred in the donors. The source is a middle-aged man with glioma. Some clones in this sample may be carry-over from other donors' samples. This rearrangement joins TRBV2 to TRBJ1-1; a possible D gene is TRBD1 (5 bases). Specimen: PBMCs, collected from a glioma patient treated with radiotherapy, temozolomide or both. CDR3 coding DNA: TGTGCCAGAAGGGGTTCTCTGGGGGAGAACACTGAAGCTTTCTTT. This sequence encodes CARRGSLGENTEAFF. Looking up the rest from reference TRBV2 and TRBJ1-1 gives the full variable domain: EPEVTQTPSHQVTQMGQEVILRCVPISNHLYFYWYRQILGQKVEFLVSFYNNEISEKSEIFDDQFSVERPDGSNFTLKIRSTKLEDSAMYFCARRGSLGENTEAFFGQGTRLTVV.